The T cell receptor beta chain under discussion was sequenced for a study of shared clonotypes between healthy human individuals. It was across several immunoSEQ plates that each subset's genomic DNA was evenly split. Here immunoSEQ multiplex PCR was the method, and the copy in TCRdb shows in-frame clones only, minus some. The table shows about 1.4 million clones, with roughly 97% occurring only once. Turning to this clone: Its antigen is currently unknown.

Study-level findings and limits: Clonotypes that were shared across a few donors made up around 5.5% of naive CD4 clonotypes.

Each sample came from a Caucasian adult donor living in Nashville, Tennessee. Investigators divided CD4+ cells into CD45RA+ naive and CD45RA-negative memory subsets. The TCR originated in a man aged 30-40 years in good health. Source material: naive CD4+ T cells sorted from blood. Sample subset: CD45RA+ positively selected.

Here the CDR3 reads CASSSPGLAGEDTQYF. The CDR3 nucleotides are TGTGCCAGCAGCTCGCCGGGACTAGCGGGAGAAGATACGCAGTATTTT. The chain has TRBV5-4 and TRBJ2-3; 14 bases are shared with TRBD2. J gave up 5 bases and V 3 bases, and 5 bases lay outside the gene matches. The CDR3 length is 16 residues. Per the germline V gene, CDR1 is SGHNT and CDR2 is YYREEE (reference sequence).